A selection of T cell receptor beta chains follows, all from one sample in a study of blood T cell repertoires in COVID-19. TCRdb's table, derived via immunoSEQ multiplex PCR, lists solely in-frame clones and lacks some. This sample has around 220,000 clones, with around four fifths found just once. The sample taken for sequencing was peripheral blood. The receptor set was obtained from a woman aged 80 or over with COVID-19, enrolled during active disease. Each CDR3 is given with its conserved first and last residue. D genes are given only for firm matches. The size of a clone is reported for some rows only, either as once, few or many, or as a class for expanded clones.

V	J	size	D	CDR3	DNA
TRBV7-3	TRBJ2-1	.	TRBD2	CASSPRTAPGLANEQFF	TGTGCCAGCAGCCCGCGAACCGCGCCGGGACTAGCAAATGAGCAGTTCTTC
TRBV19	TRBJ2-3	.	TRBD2	CASSKREGTDTQYF	TGTGCCAGTAGTAAACGGGAGGGCACAGATACGCAGTATTTT
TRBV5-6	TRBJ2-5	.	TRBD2	CASSGTPGLAGPGETQYF	TGTGCCAGCAGCGGCACTCCGGGACTAGCGGGCCCGGGGGAGACCCAGTACTTC
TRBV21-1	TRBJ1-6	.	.	CASSKVPPGTGGGSYNSPLHF	TGTGCCAGCAGCAAAGTACCTCCCGGGACAGGGGGAGGCTCCTATAATTCACCCCTCCACTTT
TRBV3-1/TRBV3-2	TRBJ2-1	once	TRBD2	CASSQVAGVEQFF	TGTGCCAGCAGCCAAGTCGCGGGGGTTGAGCAGTTCTTC
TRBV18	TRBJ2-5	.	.	CASSPGDLTEETQYF	TGTGCCAGCTCACCAGGGGACTTAACGGAGGAGACCCAGTACTTC
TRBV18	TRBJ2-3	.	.	CASSPSLTDTQYF	TGTGCCAGCTCACCATCACTCACAGATACGCAGTATTTT
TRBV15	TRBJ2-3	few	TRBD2	CATSRAIAGARTDTQYF	TGTGCCACCAGCAGAGCCATAGCGGGAGCCCGCACAGATACGCAGTATTTT
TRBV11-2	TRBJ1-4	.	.	CASSLTGRGKVYEKLFF	TGTGCCAGCAGCTTAACGGGGCGGGGAAAGGTCTATGAAAAACTGTTTTTT
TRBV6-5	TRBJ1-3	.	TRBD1	CATTQGAGNTIYF	TGTGCCACCACACAGGGGGCTGGAAACACCATATATTTT
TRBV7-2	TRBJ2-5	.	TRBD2	CASSLSRGGHQYF	TGTGCCAGCAGCTTATCGCGGGGGGGCCACCAGTACTTC
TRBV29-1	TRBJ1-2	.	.	CSVEDPGRGSYTF	TGCAGCGTTGAAGATCCTGGCAGGGGAAGCTACACCTTC
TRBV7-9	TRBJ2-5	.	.	CASTRSGQETQYF	TGTGCCAGCACTCGTAGCGGTCAAGAGACCCAGTACTTC
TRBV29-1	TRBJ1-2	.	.	CALRTERKGSWGYTF	TGCGCGCTTCGGACGGAGAGAAAGGGGTCATGGGGCTACACCTTC
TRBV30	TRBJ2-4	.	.	CAWNQGNIQYF	TGTGCCTGGAACCAGGGGAACATTCAGTACTTC
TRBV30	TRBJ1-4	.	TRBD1	CAWGQGGEKLFF	TGTGCCTGGGGACAGGGAGGTGAAAAACTGTTTTTT
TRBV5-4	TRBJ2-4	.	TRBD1	CASSLEPGGPLAKNIQYF	TGTGCCAGCAGCTTGGAGCCAGGGGGTCCACTAGCCAAAAACATTCAGTACTTC
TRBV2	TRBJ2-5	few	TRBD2	CASSSGTSGIPGETQYF	TGTGCCAGCAGCTCCGGGACTAGCGGGATCCCCGGAGAGACCCAGTACTTC
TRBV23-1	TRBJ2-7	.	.	CASSQSERGEGSYEQYF	TGCGCCAGCAGTCAATCAGAACGCGGGGAAGGTTCGTACGAGCAGTACTTC
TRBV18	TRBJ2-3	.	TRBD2	CASSPFGGRGTDTQYF	TGTGCCAGCTCACCATTCGGCGGGAGGGGCACAGATACGCAGTATTTT
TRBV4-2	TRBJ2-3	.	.	CASSPGVSTDTQYF	TGTGCCAGCAGCCCCGGGGTATCCACAGATACGCAGTATTTT
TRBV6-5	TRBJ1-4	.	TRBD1	CASSYARTGGKLFF	TGTGCCAGCAGTTACGCGAGGACAGGGGGAAAACTGTTTTTT
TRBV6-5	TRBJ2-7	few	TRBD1	CASSYSDRGYEQYF	TGTGCCAGCAGTTACTCCGACAGGGGCTACGAGCAGTACTTC
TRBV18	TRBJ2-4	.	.	CASSPDSKNIQYF	TGTGCCAGCTCACCAGACAGCAAAAACATTCAGTACTTC
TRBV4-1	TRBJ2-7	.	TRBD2	CASSQGLASASYEQYF	TGCGCCAGCAGCCAGGGACTAGCTTCTGCATCCTACGAGCAGTACTTC
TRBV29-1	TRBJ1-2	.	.	CSVLGETYGYTF	TGCAGCGTGTTAGGGGAAACCTATGGCTACACCTTC
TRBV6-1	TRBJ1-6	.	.	CASSESVGRSSYNSPLHF	TGTGCCAGCAGTGAAAGTGTAGGCCGGAGCTCCTATAATTCACCCCTCCACTTT
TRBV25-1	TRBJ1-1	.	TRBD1	CASSVIQGAGAFF	TGTGCCAGCAGTGTGATACAGGGGGCTGGGGCTTTCTTT
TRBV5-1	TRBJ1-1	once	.	CASSAQGRTEAFF	TGCGCCAGCAGCGCCCAGGGAAGGACTGAAGCTTTCTTT
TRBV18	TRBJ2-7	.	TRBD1	CASSLWDRAYEQYF	TGTGCCAGCTCACTTTGGGACAGGGCCTACGAGCAGTACTTC
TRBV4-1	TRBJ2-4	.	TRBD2	CASSQGGREGKDIQYF	TGCGCCAGCAGCCAAGGGGGGAGGGAGGGGAAAGACATTCAGTACTTC
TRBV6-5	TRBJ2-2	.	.	CASTSRNTGELFF	TGTGCCAGCACCTCTCGGAACACCGGGGAGCTGTTTTTT
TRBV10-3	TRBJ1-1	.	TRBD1	CAISGGQFNTEAFF	TGTGCCATCAGTGGGGGACAGTTTAACACTGAAGCTTTCTTT
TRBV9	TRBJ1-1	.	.	CASSTSDSRTEAFF	TGTGCCAGCAGCACCAGTGACAGTCGGACTGAAGCTTTCTTT
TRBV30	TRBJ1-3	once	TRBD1	CAWTRQGSGNTIYF	TGTGCCTGGACTCGACAGGGGTCTGGAAACACCATATATTTT
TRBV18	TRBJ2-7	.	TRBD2	CASSPLGPSGTDSFIEQYF	TGTGCCAGCTCACCTCTTGGGCCTAGCGGGACCGACTCTTTTATCGAGCAGTACTTC
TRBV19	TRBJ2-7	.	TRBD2	CASKAGVSSYEQYF	TGTGCCAGTAAGGCGGGAGTCTCCTCCTACGAGCAGTACTTC
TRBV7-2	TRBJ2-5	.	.	CASSLVGRAQETQYF	TGTGCCAGCAGCTTAGTTGGCAGGGCACAAGAGACCCAGTACTTC
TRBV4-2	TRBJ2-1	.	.	CASSQDRGAYNEQFF	TGTGCCAGCAGCCAAGATCGGGGGGCGTACAATGAGCAGTTCTTC
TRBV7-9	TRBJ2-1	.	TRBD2	CASSLFGTSGSRGYNEQFF	TGTGCCAGCAGCTTATTTGGGACTAGCGGGAGTCGCGGCTACAATGAGCAGTTCTTC
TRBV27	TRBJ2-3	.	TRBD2	CASSQFTLWEGGEDTQYF	TGTGCCAGCAGTCAATTTACCTTGTGGGAGGGCGGGGAAGATACGCAGTATTTT
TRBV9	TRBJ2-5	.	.	CASSVDSQETQYF	TGTGCCAGCAGCGTAGACAGCCAAGAGACCCAGTACTTC
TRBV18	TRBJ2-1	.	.	CASSQGLDNEQFF	TGTGCCAGCTCACAGGGACTGGACAATGAGCAGTTCTTC
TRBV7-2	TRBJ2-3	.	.	CASSRTVLTDTQYF	TGTGCCAGCAGCCGGACAGTACTCACAGATACGCAGTATTTT
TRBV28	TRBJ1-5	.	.	CASSRSQPQHF	TGTGCCAGCAGTCGGAGCCAGCCCCAGCATTTT
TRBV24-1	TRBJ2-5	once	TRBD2	CATSDLSPWGGEVGETQYF	TGTGCCACCAGTGATTTGTCCCCCTGGGGGGGGGAAGTGGGAGAGACCCAGTACTTC